These 14 T cell receptor beta chains originate from one sample sequenced in a study of T-cell memory formation after mild COVID-19. Using its own MiXCR run on the 5' RACE reads, TCRdb lists one record per CDR3 protein. This table holds about 350,000 distinct CDR3 sequences, around 15% found once. Sequencing input: PBMCs or a T cell subset sorted from them (not recorded which). The receptors here all came from a man younger than 35 who had mild COVID-19 (a few samples of this study predate the infection). Cell type and time point are not known.

This clonotype was detected a few times. The J gene is TRBJ1-2, the V gene TRBV4-1; D not resolved. Germline lookup yields CDR1 MGHRA and CDR2 YSYEKL. The CDR3 totals 11 residues. V was cut by 3 bases and J by 8 bases, with 7 bases left in between. CDR3 nucleotide sequence: TGCGCCAGCAGCCAGTCCCTGGGCTACACCTTC. It translates to CASSQSLGYTF.

The chain has TRBV15 and TRBJ2-3, with TRBD2 matching 12 bases. This CDR3 comprises 15 residues. The J segment lost 5 bases and the V segment lost 1 base, leaving 1 base of the junction unmatched. Germline V gene data show CDR1 as LNHNV and CDR2 as YYDKDF (reference sequence). The CDR3 is CATSRVLAGGDTQYF. In DNA, the CDR3 is TGTGCCACCAGCAGAGTACTAGCGGGGGGAGATACGCAGTATTTT.

The chain links TRBV4-3 to TRBJ1-6, with D perhaps matching TRBD1 (6 bases). The CDR3 runs 15 residues. Trimming removed 0 bases at V and 10 bases at J, with 13 bases between. The V gene's germline CDR1 is LGHNA and CDR2 YSLEER. CDR3 amino acids: CASSQEQGRGSPLHF. The DNA of the CDR3 is TGCGCCAGCAGCCAAGAGCAGGGGAGAGGATCACCCCTCCACTTT.

V gene TRBV6-6 combines with J gene TRBJ2-7, with D perhaps TRBD1 or TRBD2 (6 bases each). The CDR3 runs 15 residues. Trimming removed 0 bases from V and 2 bases from J, with 11 bases in between. Germline V gene lookup returns CDR1 MNHNY and CDR2 SVGAGI (reference sequence). The CDR3 sequence is CASSYSGGGPYEQYF. The CDR3 nucleotides read TGTGCCAGCAGTTACTCAGGAGGGGGGCCCTACGAGCAGTACTTC.

The V call is TRBV7-9, the J call TRBJ2-3; D is perhaps TRBD1 or TRBD2 (5 bases each). This CDR3 region has 14 residues. V lost 11 bases to trimming and J lost 0 bases, with 15 bases between them. Germline V lookup: CDR1 SEHNR, CDR2 FQNEAQ (reference sequence). The CDR3 coding sequence is TGTGCCGACTGGGACCTCAAAAGCACAGATACGCAGTATTTT. It is translated as CADWDLKSTDTQYF.

This rearrangement joins TRBV21-1 to TRBJ2-5; the D call in the table, TRBD1, was not verified against the DNA. TRBV21-1 has pseudogene status. There are 16 residues in the CDR3. The CDR3: CASSKAEGRSRETQYF. The CDR3 nucleotides read TGTGCCAGCAGCAAAGCGGAGGGACGGTCGAGGGAGACCCAGTACTTC.

This clonotype was seen a handful of times. V and J are TRBV7-9 and TRBJ2-1; D might be TRBD1 (5 bases). Germline loops: CDR1 SEHNR, CDR2 FQNEAQ (reference sequence). The CDR3 covers 15 residues. Trimming left V 5 bases short and J 1 base short, with 12 bases between. CDR3 coding DNA: TGTGCCAGCAGCCGATCTCAGGGTTCCTACAATGAGCAGTTCTTC. Translation: CASSRSQGSYNEQFF.

The rearrangement links TRBV12-3 or TRBV12-4 to TRBJ2-7; tentative D call: TRBD2 (7 bases). This CDR3 has 13 amino acids. V was cut by 6 bases and J by 6 bases, with 15 bases left in between. CDR3 protein: CASSVGRGGEQYF. DNA for the CDR3: TGTGCCAGCAGCGTGGGGAGGGGGGGCGAGCAGTACTTC.

In this sample, this clonotype turned up a few times. The rearrangement links TRBV6-6 to TRBJ1-4, with unresolved D. The CDR3 is 17 amino acids. V was pared by 5 bases and J by 3 bases, with 19 bases between. Germline V lookup: CDR1 MNHNY, CDR2 SVGAGI (reference sequence). The CDR3 region is CASSQRGGGIANEKLFF. CDR3 sequence (DNA): TGTGCCAGCAGTCAACGAGGCGGCGGGATCGCTAATGAAAAACTGTTTTTT.

This clonotype was detected only a few times. The chain carries TRBV6-2 or TRBV6-3 and TRBJ2-2; TRBD1 might be the D (6 bases). V gave up 7 bases and J gave up 9 bases, with 18 bases separating them. The CDR3 runs to 14 residues. Germline lookup yields CDR1 MNHEY and CDR2 SVGEGT. In DNA form, the CDR3 reads TGTGCCAGCACCCAGACAGGAGGAAGTAGGGAGCTGTTTTTT. It translates to CASTQTGGSRELFF.

About this clonotype itself: An end of the junction does not agree with germline; a read error may underlie this. The chain joins TRBV4-2 to TRBJ2-7, with D hard to call. Germline CDR1 is LGHNA and CDR2 is YNFKEQ. The CDR3 consists of 15 residues. The CDR3 DNA reads TGTGCCAGCAGACAAGGAGAGGCCGCCTCCTACGAGCAGTACTTC. Encoded protein: CASRQGEAASYEQYF.

The V gene is TRBV5-1, the J gene TRBJ1-1, with D perhaps TRBD1 (6 bases). Germline CDR1 is SGHRS and CDR2 is YFSETQ. There are 15 residues in the CDR3. V was trimmed by 1 base and J by 0 bases, leaving 10 bases between them. For the CDR3, the DNA is TGCGCCAGCAGCTTGTCGAGGGACATGAACACTGAAGCTTTCTTT. This codes for CASSLSRDMNTEAFF. The variable domain in full, completed from reference TRBV5-1 and TRBJ1-1, reads KAGVTQTPRYLIKTRGQQVTLSCSPISGHRSVSWYQQTPGQGLQFLFEYFSETQRNKGNFPGRFSGRQFSNSRSEMNVSTLELGDSALYLCASSLSRDMNTEAFFGQGTRLTVV.

The chain couples TRBV15 to TRBJ1-1; D call uncertain. V lost 2 bases, J lost 0 bases, and 10 bases lay in between. From germline, CDR1 is LNHNV and CDR2 YYDKDF (reference sequence). There are 15 residues in the CDR3. In DNA, the CDR3 is TGTGCCACCAGCAGAAGGGTTGGAATGAACACTGAAGCTTTCTTT. Its protein is CATSRRVGMNTEAFF.

This sequence joins TRBV5-1 and TRBJ2-1, with 7 bases identical to TRBD2. V shed 2 bases, J shed 5 bases, and the junction held 7 bases outside the gene matches. In germline, CDR1 is SGHRS, CDR2 YFSETQ. The CDR3 spans 15 residues. The DNA of the CDR3 is TGCGCCAGCAGCTTAGGACTAGTAGGGAACAATGAGCAGTTCTTC. It codes for CASSLGLVGNNEQFF.